This T cell receptor (beta chain) was sequenced during a study of blood T cell repertoires in COVID-19. Study information: Sites in the United States, Italy and Spain provided acute and convalescent COVID-19 samples. PBMCs, B-cell-depleted T cells, or T cells provided the cDNA or gDNA that made up the material.

Germline CDR1 and CDR2: MNHEY and SVGAGI. The CDR3 covers 13 residues. V was pared by 6 bases and J by 5 bases, with 13 bases between. Original analysis: It was from reference gene primer amplification that nucleated cell counts were estimated. This table comes from immunoSEQ multiplex PCR, and its TCRdb copy is limited to in-frame clones, with some not included. V, J and clone size derive from that table, while D and trimming were established from the DNA sequence. Found here are under 300,000 clones, 83% of them singletons; the top ten hold around 5.9%. This TCR derives from a human donor in a cohort sampled during active COVID-19. The sequenced material came from peripheral blood. V usage is TRBV6-5 and J usage is TRBJ1-2, with D possibly being TRBD1 (5 bases). The CDR3: CASRGEGWYGYTF. DNA for the CDR3: TGTGCCAGCAGGGGGGAGGGCTGGTATGGCTACACCTTC.